These 8 T cell receptor beta chains came from one sample sequenced in a study of blood T cell repertoires in COVID-19. Using immunoSEQ multiplex PCR, the repertoire was profiled, and TCRdb retains in-frame clones only, with some absent. The top ten clones hold roughly 4.8% of a sample with about 280,000 clones, around 89% of them seen once. The sequenced sample consisted of peripheral blood. Source of these receptors: a man between 35 and 55 years old with acute or convalescent COVID-19.

This clone has just one count. V gene TRBV5-1 combines with J gene TRBJ1-1; 9 nucleotides agree with TRBD1. The germline V gene encodes CDR1 SGHRS and CDR2 YFSETQ. The CDR3 runs to 15 residues. V shed 4 bases and J 3 bases; nucleotides not matched to a gene: 7. CDR3 coding DNA: TGCGCCAGCAGCGAGAGGGACAGGGTGTACACTGAAGCTTTCTTT. Translation: CASSERDRVYTEAFF.

The rearrangement uses TRBV7-2 and TRBJ1-1, with unresolved D. The CDR3 runs 13 residues. The germline V and J ends were trimmed by 1 base and 8 bases, with 11 bases remaining between them. Germline lookup yields CDR1 SGHTA and CDR2 FQGNSA. The CDR3 loop reads CASSLGQAREAFF. The DNA for the CDR3 is TGTGCCAGCAGCTTAGGGCAGGCCCGGGAAGCTTTCTTT.

The chain is built from TRBV12-5 and TRBJ2-7; 8 nucleotides agree with TRBD1. The junction had 9 bases not matched to a gene; V was cut back by 4 bases and J by 4 bases. Germline V gene sequence: CDR1 LGHNT, CDR2 FRNRAP. The CDR3 has 15 residues. The CDR3 region is CASGSSGTGVYEQYF. The CDR3 coding sequence is TGTGCTAGTGGTTCTTCCGGGACAGGAGTATACGAGCAGTACTTC. Variable domain in full (rest from reference TRBV12-5 and TRBJ2-7): DARVTQTPRHKVTEMGQEVTMRCQPILGHNTVFWYRQTMMQGLELLAYFRNRAPLDDSGMPKDRFSAEMPDATLATLKIQPSEPRDSAVYFCASGSSGTGVYEQYFGPGTRLTVT.

The chain is built from TRBV24-1 and TRBJ2-3; 12 bases line up with TRBD1. This CDR3 has 15 amino acids. Germline CDR1 reads KGHDR; CDR2 reads SFDVKD. V shed 5 bases and J 8 bases; nucleotides not matched to a gene: 7. The chain's CDR3 is CATSGGQGAEGTQYF. The CDR3 DNA follows: TGTGCCACCAGTGGGGGACAGGGGGCCGAGGGTACGCAGTATTTT.

For the CDR3, the DNA is TGTGCCAGCAGCGTAGCGGGGGGGGGTAGGAATCCTGAAGCTTTCTTT. Translation gives CASSVAGGGRNPEAFF. The V and J genes are TRBV9 and TRBJ1-1; possibly TRBD1 for D (5 bases). This CDR3 is 16 amino acids long. Deletions cut 0 bases from V and 6 bases from J, with 18 bases between. The germline V gene encodes CDR1 SGDLS and CDR2 YYNGEE.

This clone was observed a single time. DNA of the CDR3: TGTGCCAGCTCACTAACCGGGACAGATTCACCCCTCCACTTT. Its protein is CASSLTGTDSPLHF. The chain recombines TRBV18 with TRBJ1-6, with TRBD1 identical over 7 bases. Germline values: CDR1 KGHSH, CDR2 LQKENI. The CDR3 spans 14 residues. Germline trimming cut 4 bases from V and 8 bases from J; bases unmatched to any gene: 5.

V is TRBV19 and J is TRBJ2-2; 14 nucleotides align to TRBD2. This CDR3 is 19 amino acids long. With V trimmed by 5 bases and J by 1 base, 9 bases remained unmatched. The germline V gene has CDR1 LNHDA and CDR2 SQIVND (reference sequence). CDR3 nucleotide sequence: TGTGCCAGTAGTCCGCGACCGGGACTAGCGGGGGTGAACACCGGGGAGCTGTTTTTT. Residues: CASSPRPGLAGVNTGELFF.

About this clone itself: A read error may produce the germline difference seen at one junction end. CDR3 DNA sequence: TGTGCCTGGTCCTCGGGACAGGGAAATTATATTTCACCCCTCCACTTT. This sequence encodes CAWSSGQGNYISPLHF. This chain joins TRBV30 and TRBJ1-6; 9 bases fit TRBD1. The length of the CDR3 is 16 residues. Looked up from germline, CDR1 is GTSNPN and CDR2 is SVGIG (reference sequence).